Listed below are T cell receptor beta chains from one sample, sequenced in a study of blood T cell repertoires in COVID-19. Generated by immunoSEQ multiplex PCR, the TCRdb table keeps only in-frame clones and is missing some. The sample records roughly 140,000 clones, about 80% being singletons. Sequenced material: peripheral blood. These receptor sequences come from a man aged 55 to 70 with acute or convalescent COVID-19. Both conserved end residues are part of each CDR3. The D gene is left open where the match is weak. Clone size is given for some rows only: seen once, a few or many times, or a class if the clone is expanded.

TRBJ2-4 | TRBD1 | TRBV12-3/TRBV12-4 | NA | CASSPTGANIQYF | TGTGCCAGCAGCCCGACAGGGGCCAACATTCAGTACTTC
TRBJ1-5 | NA | TRBV7-2 | few | CASSFAGGDHQPQHF | TGTGCCAGCAGCTTCGCGGGGGGCGACCATCAGCCCCAGCATTTT
TRBJ2-2 | NA | TRBV29-1 | NA | CSAGPGTGELFF | TGCAGCGCGGGTCCGGGTACCGGGGAGCTGTTTTTT
TRBJ2-5 | TRBD1 | TRBV4-2 | NA | CASSQGRRDRAGETQYF | TGTGCCAGCAGCCAAGGGAGGCGAGACAGGGCGGGAGAGACCCAGTACTTC
TRBJ1-5 | NA | TRBV24-1 | NA | CATSTGSSGPQHF | TGTGCCACCAGCACAGGGAGCTCGGGGCCCCAGCATTTT
TRBJ2-7 | NA | TRBV11-2 | NA | CASSLQTKQYF | TGTGCCAGCAGCCTACAGACTAAGCAGTACTTC
TRBJ1-2 | TRBD1 | TRBV10-3 | NA | CAISETGDYGYTF | TGTGCCATCAGTGAGACAGGGGACTATGGCTACACCTTC
TRBJ2-4 | TRBD1 | TRBV6-5 | NA | CASSPGQGRNIQYF | TGTGCCAGCAGTCCCGGACAGGGGAGGAACATTCAGTACTTC
TRBJ1-3 | NA | TRBV7-6 | NA | CASSLVSGQGGGNTIYF | TGTGCCAGCAGCTTAGTCTCTGGGCAGGGCGGAGGAAACACCATATATTTT
TRBJ1-6 | TRBD1 | TRBV3-1/TRBV3-2 | NA | CASSGGGQLYNSPLHF | TGTGCCAGCAGTGGTGGGGGACAGCTCTATAATTCACCCCTCCACTTT
TRBJ2-3 | TRBD2 | TRBV5-5 | NA | CASSSQLAGGDTQYF | TGTGCCAGCAGCTCGCAACTAGCGGGAGGGGATACGCAGTATTTT
TRBJ2-5 | NA | TRBV6-2/TRBV6-3 | NA | CASSDRPGGGTGRRETQYF | TGTGCCAGCAGTGACCGCCCTGGAGGGGGGACCGGGAGGAGGGAGACCCAGTACTTC
TRBJ2-7 | NA | TRBV7-2 | few | CASSFRSETPGEQYF | TGTGCCAGCAGCTTTAGGTCCGAGACTCCGGGGGAGCAGTACTTC
TRBJ2-6 | TRBD1 | TRBV9 | NA | CASSGWDRGSGANVLTF | TGTGCCAGCAGCGGTTGGGACAGGGGTTCTGGGGCCAACGTCCTGACTTTC
TRBJ1-1 | TRBD1 | TRBV5-1 | NA | CASSVQGANTEAFF | TGCGCCAGCAGCGTACAGGGGGCGAACACTGAAGCTTTCTTT
TRBJ2-1 | NA | TRBV9 | NA | CASSAGSTVNNEQFF | TGTGCCAGCAGCGCCGGGAGTACTGTGAACAATGAGCAGTTCTTC
TRBJ2-3 | NA | TRBV9 | few | CASSERQEDTDTQYF | TGTGCCAGCAGCGAACGACAGGAGGACACAGATACGCAGTATTTT
TRBJ1-5 | TRBD1 | TRBV15 | NA | CATSKGQTNQPQHF | TGTGCCACCAGCAAGGGACAGACCAATCAGCCCCAGCATTTT
TRBJ2-3 | TRBD2 | TRBV6-2/TRBV6-3 | NA | CASSYRGLAPTDTQYF | TGTGCCAGCAGTTACCGGGGACTAGCACCCACAGATACGCAGTATTTT
TRBJ2-4 | TRBD1 | TRBV5-6 | NA | CASSSTGVEYF | TGTGCCAGCAGCAGCACAGGGGTCGAGTACTTC
TRBJ2-5 | TRBD1 | TRBV5-1 | NA | CASSQSGTGRETQYF | TGCGCCAGCAGCCAGTCCGGGACAGGGAGGGAGACCCAGTACTTC
TRBJ1-3 | NA | TRBV7-9 | few | CASSSEEQGSGNTIYF | TGTGCCAGCAGCTCGGAAGAACAGGGATCTGGAAACACCATATATTTT
TRBJ1-4 | TRBD1 | TRBV7-9 | once | CASSSSGTGDEKLFF | TGTGCCAGCAGCTCCTCCGGGACAGGGGATGAAAAACTGTTTTTT
TRBJ2-5 | TRBD2 | TRBV6-5 | once | CASSPGGAQETQYF | TGTGCCAGCAGCCCCGGGGGGGCACAGGAGACCCAGTACTTC
TRBJ1-2 | NA | TRBV27 | NA | CASSYGGPYGYTF | TGTGCCAGCAGTTACGGGGGACCGTATGGCTACACCTTC
TRBJ2-2 | TRBD2 | TRBV6-2/TRBV6-3 | NA | CASSGLAGAFYTGELFF | TGTGCCAGCAGTGGACTAGCGGGGGCCTTCTACACCGGGGAGCTGTTTTTT
TRBJ2-4 | NA | TRBV19 | NA | CASSIGGRTSSSKNIQYF | TGTGCCAGTAGTATAGGAGGGCGAACTAGCAGCTCCAAAAACATTCAGTACTTC
TRBJ2-5 | NA | TRBV5-5 | NA | CASSLGGTTTGQETQYF | TGTGCCAGCAGCTTGGGGGGAACGACAACGGGGCAAGAGACCCAGTACTTC
TRBJ2-5 | TRBD1 | TRBV19 | few | CASSRGRGQSETQYF | TGTGCCAGTAGTAGAGGTAGGGGGCAATCGGAGACCCAGTACTTC
TRBJ2-5 | TRBD1 | TRBV27 | NA | CASSMRTGKETQYF | TGTGCCAGCAGCATGCGGACAGGGAAAGAGACCCAGTACTTC
TRBJ2-3 | NA | TRBV30 | NA | CAWSVLTDTQYF | TGTGCCTGGAGTGTACTCACAGATACGCAGTATTTT
TRBJ2-5 | NA | TRBV7-9 | NA | CASARGVGETQYF | TGTGCCAGCGCCAGGGGGGTGGGTGAGACCCAGTACTTC
TRBJ1-5 | NA | TRBV28 | NA | CASSAPQSAGSNQPQHF | TGTGCCAGCAGTGCACCTCAGAGCGCAGGGAGCAATCAGCCCCAGCATTTT